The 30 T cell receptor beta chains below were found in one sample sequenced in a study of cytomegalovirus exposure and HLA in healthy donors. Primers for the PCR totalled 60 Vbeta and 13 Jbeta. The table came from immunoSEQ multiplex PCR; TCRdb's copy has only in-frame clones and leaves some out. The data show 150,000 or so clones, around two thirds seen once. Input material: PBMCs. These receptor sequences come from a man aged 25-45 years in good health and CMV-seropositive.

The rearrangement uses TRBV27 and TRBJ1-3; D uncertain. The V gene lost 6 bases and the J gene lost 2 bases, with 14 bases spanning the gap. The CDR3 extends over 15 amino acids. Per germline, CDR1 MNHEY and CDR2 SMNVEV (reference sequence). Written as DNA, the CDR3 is TGTGCCAGCAGCCCGACGACATATCCTGGAAACACCATATATTTT. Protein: CASSPTTYPGNTIYF.

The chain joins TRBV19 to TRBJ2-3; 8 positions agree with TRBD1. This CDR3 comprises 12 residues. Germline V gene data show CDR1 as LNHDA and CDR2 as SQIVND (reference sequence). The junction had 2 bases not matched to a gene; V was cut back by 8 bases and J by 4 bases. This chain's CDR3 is CASGQGPDTQYF. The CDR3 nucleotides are TGTGCCAGTGGACAGGGACCAGATACGCAGTATTTT.

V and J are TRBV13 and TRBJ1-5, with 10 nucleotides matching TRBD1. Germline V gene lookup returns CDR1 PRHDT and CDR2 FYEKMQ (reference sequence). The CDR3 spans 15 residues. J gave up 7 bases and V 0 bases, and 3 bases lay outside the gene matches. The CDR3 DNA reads TGTGCCAGCAGCTTAGGGACAGGGGGCGGGCAGCCCCAGCATTTT. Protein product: CASSLGTGGGQPQHF.

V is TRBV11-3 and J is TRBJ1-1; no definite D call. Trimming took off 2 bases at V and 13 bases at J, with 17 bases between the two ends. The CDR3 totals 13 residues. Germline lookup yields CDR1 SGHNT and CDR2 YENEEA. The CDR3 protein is CASSLQPGLRSFF. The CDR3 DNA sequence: TGTGCCAGCAGCTTACAGCCCGGACTCAGAAGTTTCTTT.

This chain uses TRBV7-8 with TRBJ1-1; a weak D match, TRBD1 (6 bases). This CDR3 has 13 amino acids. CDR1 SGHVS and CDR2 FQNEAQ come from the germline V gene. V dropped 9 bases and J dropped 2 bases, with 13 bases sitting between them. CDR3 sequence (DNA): TGTGCCAGTCACCGGGACACCAACACTGAAGCTTTCTTT. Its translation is CASHRDTNTEAFF.

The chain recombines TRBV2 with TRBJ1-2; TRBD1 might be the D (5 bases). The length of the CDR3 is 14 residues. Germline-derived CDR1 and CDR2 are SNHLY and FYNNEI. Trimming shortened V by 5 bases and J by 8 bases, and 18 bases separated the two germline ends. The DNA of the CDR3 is TGTGCCAGCAGTCACGTGGACACTTTTTCGGGCTACACCTTC. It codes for CASSHVDTFSGYTF.

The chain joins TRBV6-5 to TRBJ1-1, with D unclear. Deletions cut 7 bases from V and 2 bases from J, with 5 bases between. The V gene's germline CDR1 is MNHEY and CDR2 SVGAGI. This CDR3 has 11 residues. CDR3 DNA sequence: TGTGCCAGCACCCCAAACACTGAAGCTTTCTTT. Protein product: CASTPNTEAFF.

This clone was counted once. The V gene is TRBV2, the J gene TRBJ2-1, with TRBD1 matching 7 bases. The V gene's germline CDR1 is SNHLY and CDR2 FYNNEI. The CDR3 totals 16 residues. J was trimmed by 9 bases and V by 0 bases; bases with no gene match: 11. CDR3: CASSEARGQRPPEQFF. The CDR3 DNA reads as TGTGCCAGCAGTGAAGCGAGGGGACAGAGACCCCCTGAGCAGTTCTTC.

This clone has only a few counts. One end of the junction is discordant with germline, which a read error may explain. In DNA, the CDR3 is TGTGCCACCACCTTGTCGAGTGACTCTGCAAACACCATATATTTT. This codes for CATTLSSDSANTIYF. The chain uses TRBV19 and TRBJ1-3; D not certain. CDR1 and CDR2 from the germline V gene are LNHDA and SQIVND (reference sequence). The CDR3 contains 15 residues. Supplemented by reference TRBV19 and TRBJ1-3, the full variable domain reads DGGITQSPKYLFRKEGQNVTLSCEQNLNHDAMYWYRQDPGQGLRLIYYSQIVNDFQKGDIAEGYSVSREKKESFPLTVTSAQKNPTAFYLCATTLSSDSANTIYFGEGSWLTVV.

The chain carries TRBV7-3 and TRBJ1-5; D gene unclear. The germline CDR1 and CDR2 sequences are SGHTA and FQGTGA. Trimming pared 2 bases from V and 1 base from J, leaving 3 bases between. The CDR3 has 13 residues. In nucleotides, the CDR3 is TGTGCCAGCAGCTTACAGAGCAATCAGCCCCAGCATTTT. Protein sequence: CASSLQSNQPQHF.

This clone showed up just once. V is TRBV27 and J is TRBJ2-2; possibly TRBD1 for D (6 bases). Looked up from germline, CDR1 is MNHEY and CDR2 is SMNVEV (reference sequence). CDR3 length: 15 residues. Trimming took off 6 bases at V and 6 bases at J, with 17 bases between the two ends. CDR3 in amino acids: CASRPLRDIAGELFF. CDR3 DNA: TGTGCCAGCAGACCCCTCCGGGACATCGCCGGGGAGCTGTTTTTT.

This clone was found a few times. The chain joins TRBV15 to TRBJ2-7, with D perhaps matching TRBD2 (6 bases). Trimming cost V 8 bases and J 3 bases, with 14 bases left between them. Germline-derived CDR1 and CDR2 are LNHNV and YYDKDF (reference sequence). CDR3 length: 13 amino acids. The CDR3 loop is CATQRELNYEQYF. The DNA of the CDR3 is TGTGCCACCCAACGGGAGTTGAACTACGAGCAGTACTTC.

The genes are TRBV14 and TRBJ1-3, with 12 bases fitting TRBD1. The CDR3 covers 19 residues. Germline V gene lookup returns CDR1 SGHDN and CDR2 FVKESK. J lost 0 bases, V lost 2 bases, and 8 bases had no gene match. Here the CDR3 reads CASSQPGTGGANSGNTIYF. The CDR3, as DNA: TGTGCCAGCAGCCAACCCGGGACAGGGGGCGCGAACTCTGGAAACACCATATATTTT.

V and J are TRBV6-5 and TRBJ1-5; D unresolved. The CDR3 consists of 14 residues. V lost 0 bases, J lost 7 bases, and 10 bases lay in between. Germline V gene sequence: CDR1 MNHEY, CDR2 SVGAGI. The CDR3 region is CASSYSQERQPQHF. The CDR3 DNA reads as TGTGCCAGCAGTTACTCGCAGGAACGCCAGCCCCAGCATTTT.

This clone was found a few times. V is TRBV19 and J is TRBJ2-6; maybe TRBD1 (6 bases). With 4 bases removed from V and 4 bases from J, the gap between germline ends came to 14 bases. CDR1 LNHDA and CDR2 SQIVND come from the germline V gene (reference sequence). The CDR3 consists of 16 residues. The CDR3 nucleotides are TGTGCCAGTAGTAACGGACGGCAGGGGGGGGCCAACGTCCTGACTTTC. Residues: CASSNGRQGGANVLTF.

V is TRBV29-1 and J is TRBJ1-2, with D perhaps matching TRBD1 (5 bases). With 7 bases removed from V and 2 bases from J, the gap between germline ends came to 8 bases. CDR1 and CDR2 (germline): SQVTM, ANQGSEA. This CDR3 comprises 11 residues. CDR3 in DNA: TGCAGCGGTGGGGGGAACTATGGCTACACCTTC. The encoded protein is CSGGGNYGYTF.

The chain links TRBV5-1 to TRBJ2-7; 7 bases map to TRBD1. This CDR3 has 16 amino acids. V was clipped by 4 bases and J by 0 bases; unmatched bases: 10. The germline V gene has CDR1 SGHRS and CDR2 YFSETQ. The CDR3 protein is CASSPYLRDSSYEQYF. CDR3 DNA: TGCGCCAGCAGCCCGTATCTACGGGACAGCTCCTACGAGCAGTACTTC.

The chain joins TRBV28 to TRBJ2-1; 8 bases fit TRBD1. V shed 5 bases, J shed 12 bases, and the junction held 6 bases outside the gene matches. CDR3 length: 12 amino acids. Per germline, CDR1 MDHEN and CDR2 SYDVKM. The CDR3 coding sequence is TGTGCCAGCAGTCAGGGGGCATGGGGGCAGTTCTTC. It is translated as CASSQGAWGQFF.

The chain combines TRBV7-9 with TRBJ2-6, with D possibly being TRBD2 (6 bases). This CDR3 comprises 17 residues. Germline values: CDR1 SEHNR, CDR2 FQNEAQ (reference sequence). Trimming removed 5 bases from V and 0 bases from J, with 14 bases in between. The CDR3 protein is CASSRTGGISGANVLTF. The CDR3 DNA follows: TGTGCCAGCAGCCGCACTGGGGGGATCTCTGGGGCCAACGTCCTGACTTTC.

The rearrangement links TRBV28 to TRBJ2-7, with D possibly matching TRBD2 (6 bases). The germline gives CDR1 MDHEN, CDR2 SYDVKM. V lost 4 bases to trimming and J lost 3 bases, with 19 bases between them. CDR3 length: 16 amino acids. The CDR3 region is CASSSFRDSFDYEQYF. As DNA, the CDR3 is TGTGCCAGCAGTTCATTCCGGGACTCATTCGACTACGAGCAGTACTTC.

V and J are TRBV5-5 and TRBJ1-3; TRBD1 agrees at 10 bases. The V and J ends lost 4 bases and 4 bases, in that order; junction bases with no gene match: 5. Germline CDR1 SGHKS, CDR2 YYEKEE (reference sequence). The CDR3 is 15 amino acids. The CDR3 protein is CASSLDRGRGNTIYF. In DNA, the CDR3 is TGTGCCAGCAGCCTCGACAGGGGGCGAGGAAACACCATATATTTT.

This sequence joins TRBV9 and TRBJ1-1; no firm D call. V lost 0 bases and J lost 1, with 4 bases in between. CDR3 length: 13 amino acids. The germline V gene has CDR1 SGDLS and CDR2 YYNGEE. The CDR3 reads CASSVARNTEAFF. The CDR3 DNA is TGTGCCAGCAGCGTAGCTAGGAACACTGAAGCTTTCTTT.

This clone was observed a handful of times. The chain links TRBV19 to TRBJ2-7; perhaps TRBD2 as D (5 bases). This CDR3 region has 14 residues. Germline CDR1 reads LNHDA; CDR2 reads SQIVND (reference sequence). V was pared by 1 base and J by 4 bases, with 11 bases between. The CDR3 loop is CASSIVAGRYEQYF. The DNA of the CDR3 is TGTGCCAGTAGTATAGTGGCGGGTAGATACGAGCAGTACTTC.

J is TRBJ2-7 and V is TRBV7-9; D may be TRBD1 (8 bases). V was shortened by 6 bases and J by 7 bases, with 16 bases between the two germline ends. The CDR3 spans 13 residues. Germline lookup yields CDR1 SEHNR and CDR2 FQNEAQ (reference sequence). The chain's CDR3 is CASRRLQGGEQYF. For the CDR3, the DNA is TGTGCCAGCAGACGTCTACAGGGGGGGGAGCAGTACTTC. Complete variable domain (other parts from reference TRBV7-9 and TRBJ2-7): DTGVSQNPRHKITKRGQNVTFRCDPISEHNRLYWYRQTLGQGPEFLTYFQNEAQLEKSRLLSDRFSAERPKGSFSTLEIQRTEQGDSAMYLCASRRLQGGEQYFGPGTRLTVT.

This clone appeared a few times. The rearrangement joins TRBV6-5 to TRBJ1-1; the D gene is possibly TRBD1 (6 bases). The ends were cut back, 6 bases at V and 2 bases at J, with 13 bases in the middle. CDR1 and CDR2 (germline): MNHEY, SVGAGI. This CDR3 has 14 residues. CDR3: CASRVTDRNTEAFF. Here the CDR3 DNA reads TGTGCCAGCAGGGTAACGGACAGAAACACTGAAGCTTTCTTT.

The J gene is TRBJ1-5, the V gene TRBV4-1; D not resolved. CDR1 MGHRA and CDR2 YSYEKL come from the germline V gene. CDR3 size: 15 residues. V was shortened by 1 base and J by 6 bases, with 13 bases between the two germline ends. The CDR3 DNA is TGCGCCAGCAGCCAAGGGATGTTATCTAGTCAGCCCCAGCATTTT. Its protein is CASSQGMLSSQPQHF.

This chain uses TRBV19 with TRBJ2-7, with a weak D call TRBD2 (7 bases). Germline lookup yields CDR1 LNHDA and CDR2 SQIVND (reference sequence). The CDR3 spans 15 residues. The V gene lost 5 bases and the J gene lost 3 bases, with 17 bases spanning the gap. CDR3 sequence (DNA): TGTGCCAGTAGTGACCGCGGGGGCGACCACTACGAGCAGTACTTC. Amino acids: CASSDRGGDHYEQYF.

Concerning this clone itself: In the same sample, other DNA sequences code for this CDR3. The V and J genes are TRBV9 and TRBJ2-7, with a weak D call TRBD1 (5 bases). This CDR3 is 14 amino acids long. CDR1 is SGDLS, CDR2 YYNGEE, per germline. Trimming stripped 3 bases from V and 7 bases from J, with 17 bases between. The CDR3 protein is CASSERGLSTEQYF. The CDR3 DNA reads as TGTGCCAGCAGCGAAAGGGGTTTATCGACTGAGCAGTACTTC.

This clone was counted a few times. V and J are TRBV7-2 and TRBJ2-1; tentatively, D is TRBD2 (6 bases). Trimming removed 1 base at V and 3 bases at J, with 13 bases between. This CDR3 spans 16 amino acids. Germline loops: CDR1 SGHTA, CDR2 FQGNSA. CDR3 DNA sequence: TGTGCCAGCAGCTTAGGGGGTAGCGGTTTCTACAATGAGCAGTTCTTC. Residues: CASSLGGSGFYNEQFF.

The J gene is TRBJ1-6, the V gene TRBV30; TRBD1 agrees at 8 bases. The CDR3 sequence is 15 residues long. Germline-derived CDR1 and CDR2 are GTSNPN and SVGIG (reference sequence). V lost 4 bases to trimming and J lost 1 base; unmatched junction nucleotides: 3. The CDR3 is CAWTGGLSYNSPLHF. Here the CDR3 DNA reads TGTGCCTGGACAGGGGGCTTATCCTATAATTCACCCCTCCACTTT.